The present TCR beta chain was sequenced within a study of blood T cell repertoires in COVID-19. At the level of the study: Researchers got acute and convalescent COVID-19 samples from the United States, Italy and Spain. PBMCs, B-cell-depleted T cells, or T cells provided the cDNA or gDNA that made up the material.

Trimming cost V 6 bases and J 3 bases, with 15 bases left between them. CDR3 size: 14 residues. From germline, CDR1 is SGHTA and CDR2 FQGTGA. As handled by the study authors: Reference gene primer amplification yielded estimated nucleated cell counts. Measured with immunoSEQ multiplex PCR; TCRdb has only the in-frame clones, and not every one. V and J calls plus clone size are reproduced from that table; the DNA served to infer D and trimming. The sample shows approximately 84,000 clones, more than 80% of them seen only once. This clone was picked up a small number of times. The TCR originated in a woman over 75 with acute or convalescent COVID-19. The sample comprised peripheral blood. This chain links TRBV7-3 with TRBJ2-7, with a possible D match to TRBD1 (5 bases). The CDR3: CASRSDRPGYEQYF. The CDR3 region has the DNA TGTGCCAGCAGATCAGACAGACCGGGCTACGAGCAGTACTTC.